The 2 T cell receptor beta chains listed next were all sequenced from one sample in a study of metastatic and nonmetastatic thyroid tumors. TCRdb re-called the PCR reads via MiXCR. The data contain about 40,000 clones, about a sixth of them seen just once; the ten biggest clones take up 3.5% to 4%. Thyroid surgery was preceded by no treatment in any patient. Input material: blood. The receptors were sampled from a female donor with papillary thyroid cancer or a benign thyroid nodule (not recorded which). Some clones in this sample may be carry-over from other donors' samples.

The sample holds a few counts of this clone. The V gene is TRBV6-4, the J gene TRBJ2-7; D unclear. V lost 3 bases to trimming and J lost 5 bases, with 8 bases between them. Germline values: CDR1 MRHNA, CDR2 SNTAGT. The CDR3 is made up of 12 amino acids. The DNA for the CDR3 is TGTGCCAGCAGTGAAGACCGACACGAGCAGTACTTC. Translation gives CASSEDRHEQYF.

This clone was detected many times. The genes are TRBV5-8 and TRBJ1-2; D remains unclear. Germline lookup yields CDR1 SGHTS and CDR2 YDEGEE. The CDR3 contains 13 residues. V lost 1 base to trimming and J lost 2 bases, with 6 bases between them. CDR3 DNA sequence: TGTGCCAGCAGCTTGACGGAGAACTATGGCTACACCTTC. This translates into CASSLTENYGYTF.